The 7 T cell receptor beta chains listed next were all sequenced from one sample in a study of blood T cell repertoires in COVID-19. TCRdb keeps only in-frame clones here, not all; method: immunoSEQ multiplex PCR. Altogether roughly 70,000 clones are present, 80% being singletons, with the ten largest covering roughly 18%. Sequences were obtained from peripheral blood. These receptor sequences come from a man between 65 and 80 years old who had recovered from COVID-19.

CDR3 nucleotide sequence: TGTGCCAGTAGTATAGTAGGTACGCGGGCAGGTCCCTATGGCTACACCTTC. It specifies CASSIVGTRAGPYGYTF. This chain joins TRBV19 and TRBJ1-2; D not resolved. Germline CDR1 is LNHDA and CDR2 is SQIVND (reference sequence). V was pared by 1 base and J by 4 bases, with 19 bases between. This CDR3 has 17 amino acids.

In this sample, this clone turned up once. The rearrangement links TRBV4-3 to TRBJ1-4; no clear D. Trimming took off 1 base at V and 7 bases at J, with 4 bases between the two ends. In germline, CDR1 is LGHNA, CDR2 YSLEER. This CDR3 comprises 12 residues. The CDR3 nucleotides are TGCGCCAGCAGCCAAGCCGGTGAAAAACTGTTTTTT. Protein sequence: CASSQAGEKLFF.

J is TRBJ1-6 and V is TRBV28; a possible D gene is TRBD1 (6 bases). CDR3 length: 15 amino acids. Trimming cost V 7 bases and J 8 bases, with 18 bases left between them. Germline values: CDR1 MDHEN, CDR2 SYDVKM. CDR3 residues: CASTILRQVHSPLHF. In DNA, the CDR3 is TGTGCCAGCACCATTCTTAGACAGGTTCATTCACCCCTCCACTTT.

V and J are TRBV18 and TRBJ2-3, with 7 bases aligning to TRBD2. Germline CDR1 KGHSH, CDR2 LQKENI. V gave up 1 base and J gave up 3 bases; unmatched junction bases: 4. The CDR3 is 15 amino acids. CDR3 nucleotide sequence: TGTGCCAGCTCACCACTAGGGAGGGAGACAGATACGCAGTATTTT. Its translation is CASSPLGRETDTQYF.

The rearrangement joins TRBV4-1 to TRBJ1-2; no definite D call. Germline lookup yields CDR1 MGHRA and CDR2 YSYEKL. CDR3 length equals 15 residues. V dropped 0 bases and J dropped 2 bases, with 10 bases sitting between them. Written as DNA, the CDR3 is TGCGCCAGCAGCCAAGAAGGAGGCCCGAACTATGGCTACACCTTC. This sequence encodes CASSQEGGPNYGYTF.

The CDR3 region has the DNA TGTGCCAGCAGTTTCCGGAGTTCCTACGAGCAGTACTTC. This codes for CASSFRSSYEQYF. The rearrangement uses TRBV27 and TRBJ2-7, with unresolved D. V was shortened by 3 bases and J by 1 base, with 7 bases between the two germline ends. CDR3 length: 13 residues. Germline lookup yields CDR1 MNHEY and CDR2 SMNVEV (reference sequence).

This chain uses TRBV5-1 with TRBJ2-7, with 9 bases fitting TRBD1. Trimming took 4 bases from V and 0 from J; bases not matched to a gene: 8. CDR3 size: 16 residues. Germline V gene data show CDR1 as SGHRS and CDR2 as YFSETQ. The CDR3 is CASSTRTGAFSYEQYF. CDR3 bases: TGCGCCAGCAGCACGAGGACAGGGGCCTTCTCCTACGAGCAGTACTTC.